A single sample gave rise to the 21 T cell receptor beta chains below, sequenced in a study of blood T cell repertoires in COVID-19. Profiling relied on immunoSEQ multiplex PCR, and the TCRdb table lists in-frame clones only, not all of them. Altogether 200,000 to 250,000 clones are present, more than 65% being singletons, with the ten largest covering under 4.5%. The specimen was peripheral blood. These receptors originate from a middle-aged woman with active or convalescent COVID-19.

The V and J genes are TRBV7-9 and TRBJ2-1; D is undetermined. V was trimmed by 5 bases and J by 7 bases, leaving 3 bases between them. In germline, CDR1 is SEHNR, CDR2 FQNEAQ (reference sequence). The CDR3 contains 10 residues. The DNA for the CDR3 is TGTGCCAGCAGCCAAAATGAGCAGTTCTTC. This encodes CASSQNEQFF.

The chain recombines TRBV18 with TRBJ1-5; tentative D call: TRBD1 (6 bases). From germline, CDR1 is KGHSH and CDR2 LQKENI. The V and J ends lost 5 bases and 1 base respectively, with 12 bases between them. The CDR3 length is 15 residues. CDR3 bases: TGTGCCAGCTCAACAGGGCGGTCGAGCAATCAGCCCCAGCATTTT. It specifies CASSTGRSSNQPQHF. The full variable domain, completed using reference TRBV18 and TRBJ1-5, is NAGVMQNPRHLVRRRGQEARLRCSPMKGHSHVYWYRQLPEEGLKFMVYLQKENIIDESGMPKERFSAEFPKEGPSILRIQQVVRGDSAAYFCASSTGRSSNQPQHFGDGTRLSIL.

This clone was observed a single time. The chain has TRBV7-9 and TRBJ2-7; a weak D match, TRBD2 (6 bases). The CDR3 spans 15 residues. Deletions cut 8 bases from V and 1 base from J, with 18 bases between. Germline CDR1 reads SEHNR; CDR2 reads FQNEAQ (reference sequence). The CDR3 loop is CASSGGKGKSYEQYF. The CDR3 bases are TGTGCCAGCTCCGGCGGGAAGGGTAAATCCTACGAGCAGTACTTC.

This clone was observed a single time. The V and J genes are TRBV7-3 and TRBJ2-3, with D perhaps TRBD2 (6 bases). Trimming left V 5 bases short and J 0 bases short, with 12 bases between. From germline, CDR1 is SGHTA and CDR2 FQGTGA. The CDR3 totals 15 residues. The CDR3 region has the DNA TGTGCCAGCAGCCAACCTGCGGGGAGCACAGATACGCAGTATTTT. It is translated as CASSQPAGSTDTQYF.

For the CDR3, the DNA is TGTGCCAGCAGCAAGGACTTCTTTCCCGATGAGCAGTTCTTC. This sequence encodes CASSKDFFPDEQFF. The rearrangement joins TRBV6-4 to TRBJ2-1; D is perhaps TRBD2 (5 bases). The CDR3 covers 14 residues. In germline, CDR1 is MRHNA, CDR2 SNTAGT. V was clipped by 6 bases and J by 8 bases, with 17 bases between them.

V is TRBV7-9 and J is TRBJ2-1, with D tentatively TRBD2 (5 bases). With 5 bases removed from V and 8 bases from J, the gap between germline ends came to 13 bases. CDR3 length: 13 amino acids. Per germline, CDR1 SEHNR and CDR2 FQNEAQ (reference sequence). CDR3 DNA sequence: TGTGCCAGCAGCCGGGTCTCGAGGGATGAGCAGTTCTTC. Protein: CASSRVSRDEQFF.

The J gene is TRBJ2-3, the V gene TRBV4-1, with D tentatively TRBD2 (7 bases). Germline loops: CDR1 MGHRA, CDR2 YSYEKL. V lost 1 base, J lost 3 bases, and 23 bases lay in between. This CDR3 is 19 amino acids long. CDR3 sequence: CASSQAPPGGGGRTDTQYF. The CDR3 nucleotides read TGCGCCAGCAGCCAAGCCCCCCCTGGGGGCGGGGGAAGGACAGATACGCAGTATTTT.

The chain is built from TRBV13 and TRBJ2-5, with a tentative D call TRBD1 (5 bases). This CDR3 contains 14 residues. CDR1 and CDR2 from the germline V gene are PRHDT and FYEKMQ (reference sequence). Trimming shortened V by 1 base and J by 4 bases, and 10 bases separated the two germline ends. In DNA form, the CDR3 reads TGTGCCAGCAGCTTAGTCAGGGATGGAGAGACCCAGTACTTC. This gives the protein CASSLVRDGETQYF. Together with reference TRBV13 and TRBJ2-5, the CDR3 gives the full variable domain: AAGVIQSPRHLIKEKRETATLKCYPIPRHDTVYWYQQGPGQDPQFLISFYEKMQSDKGSIPDRFSAQQFSDYHSELNMSSLELGDSALYFCASSLVRDGETQYFGPGTRLLVL.

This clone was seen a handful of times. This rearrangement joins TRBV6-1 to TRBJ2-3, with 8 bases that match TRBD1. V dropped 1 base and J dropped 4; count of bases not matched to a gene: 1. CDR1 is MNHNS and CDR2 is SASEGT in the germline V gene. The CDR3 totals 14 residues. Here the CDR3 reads CASSEGQGPDTQYF. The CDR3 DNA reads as TGTGCCAGCAGTGAAGGACAGGGGCCAGATACGCAGTATTTT.

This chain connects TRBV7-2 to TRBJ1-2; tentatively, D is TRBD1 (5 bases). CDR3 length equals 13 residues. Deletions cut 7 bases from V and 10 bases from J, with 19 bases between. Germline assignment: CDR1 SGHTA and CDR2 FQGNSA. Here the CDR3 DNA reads TGTGCCAGCACCTTCTACCTGGGGCGTGTCTACACCTTC. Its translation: CASTFYLGRVYTF.

The CDR3 here is CASSELAGSGDTQYF. For the CDR3, the DNA is TGTGCCAGCAGTGAGCTAGCGGGAAGTGGAGATACGCAGTATTTT. The rearrangement uses TRBV6-4 and TRBJ2-3; 9 nucleotides match TRBD2. The CDR3 totals 15 residues. The trim removed 3 bases at V and 5 bases at J, leaving 6 bases unmatched. Germline CDR1 and CDR2: MRHNA and SNTAGT.

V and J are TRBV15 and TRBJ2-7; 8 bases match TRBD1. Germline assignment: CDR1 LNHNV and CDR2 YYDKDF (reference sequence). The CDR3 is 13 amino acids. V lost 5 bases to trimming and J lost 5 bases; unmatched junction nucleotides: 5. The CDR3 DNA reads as TGTGCCACCAGCCTGGACAGGGCCAACGAGCAGTACGTC. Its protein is CATSLDRANEQYV.

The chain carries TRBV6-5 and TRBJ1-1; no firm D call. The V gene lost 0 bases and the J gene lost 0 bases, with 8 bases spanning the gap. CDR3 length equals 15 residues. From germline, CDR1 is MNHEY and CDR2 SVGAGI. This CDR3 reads CASSYSRRVNTEAFF. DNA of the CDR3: TGTGCCAGCAGTTACTCAAGGCGGGTGAACACTGAAGCTTTCTTT.

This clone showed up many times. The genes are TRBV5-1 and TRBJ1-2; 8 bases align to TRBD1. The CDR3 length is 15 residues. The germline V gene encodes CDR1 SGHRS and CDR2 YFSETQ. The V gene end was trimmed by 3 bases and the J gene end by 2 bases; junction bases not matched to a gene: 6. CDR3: CASSSYGQGNYGYTF. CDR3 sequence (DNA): TGCGCCAGCAGCTCCTACGGACAGGGAAACTATGGCTACACCTTC.

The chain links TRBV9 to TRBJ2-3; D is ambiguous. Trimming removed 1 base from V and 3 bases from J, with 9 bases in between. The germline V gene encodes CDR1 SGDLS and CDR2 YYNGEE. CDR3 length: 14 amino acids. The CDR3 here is CASSVPGGTDTQYF. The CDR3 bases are TGTGCCAGCAGCGTACCGGGTGGGACAGATACGCAGTATTTT.

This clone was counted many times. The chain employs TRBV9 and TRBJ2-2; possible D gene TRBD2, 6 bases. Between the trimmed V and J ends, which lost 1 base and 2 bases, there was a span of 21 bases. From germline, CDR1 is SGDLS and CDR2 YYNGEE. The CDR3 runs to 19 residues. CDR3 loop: CASSVPPIGRDSNTGELFF. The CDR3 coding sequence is TGTGCCAGCAGCGTACCCCCCATTGGTCGGGACTCCAACACCGGGGAGCTGTTTTTT. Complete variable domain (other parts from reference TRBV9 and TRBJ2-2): DSGVTQTPKHLITATGQRVTLRCSPRSGDLSVYWYQQSLDQGLQFLIQYYNGEERAKGNILERFSAQQFPDLHSELNLSSLELGDSALYFCASSVPPIGRDSNTGELFFGEGSRLTVL.

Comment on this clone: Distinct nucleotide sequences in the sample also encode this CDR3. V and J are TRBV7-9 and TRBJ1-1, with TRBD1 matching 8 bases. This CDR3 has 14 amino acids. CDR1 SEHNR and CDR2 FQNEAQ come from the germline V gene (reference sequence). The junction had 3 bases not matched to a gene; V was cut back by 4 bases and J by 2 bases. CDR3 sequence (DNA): TGTGCCAGCAGCTCCGGGACAGGAAACACTGAAGCTTTCTTT. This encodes CASSSGTGNTEAFF.

In nucleotides, the CDR3 is TGCGCCAGCAGCTTGGATCCGGGACAGGGCTCCTACAATGAGCAGTTCTTC. Amino acids: CASSLDPGQGSYNEQFF. The chain links TRBV5-1 to TRBJ2-1; 9 nucleotides agree with TRBD1. Trimming took 0 bases from V and 0 from J; bases not matched to a gene: 4. The length of the CDR3 is 17 residues. Per the germline V gene, CDR1 is SGHRS and CDR2 is YFSETQ.

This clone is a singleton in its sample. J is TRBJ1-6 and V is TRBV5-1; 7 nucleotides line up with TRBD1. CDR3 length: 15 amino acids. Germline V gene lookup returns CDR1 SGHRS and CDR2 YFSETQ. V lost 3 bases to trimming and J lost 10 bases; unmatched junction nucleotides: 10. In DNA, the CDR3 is TGCGCCAGCAGCTCGAGGGACAGTCTGAGCTCACCCCTCCACTTT. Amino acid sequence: CASSSRDSLSSPLHF.

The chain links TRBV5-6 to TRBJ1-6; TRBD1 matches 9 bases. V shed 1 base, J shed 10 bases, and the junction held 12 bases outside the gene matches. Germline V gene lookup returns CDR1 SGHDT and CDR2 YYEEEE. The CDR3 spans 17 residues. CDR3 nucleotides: TGTGCCAGCAGCTTGCCCATATTTACAGGGGGCAAGTCACCCCTCCACTTT. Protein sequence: CASSLPIFTGGKSPLHF.

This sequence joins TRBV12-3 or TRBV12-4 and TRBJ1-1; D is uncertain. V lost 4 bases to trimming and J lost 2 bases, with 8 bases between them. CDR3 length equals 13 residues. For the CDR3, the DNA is TGTGCCAGCAGTTCCAACAGAAACACTGAAGCTTTCTTT. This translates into CASSSNRNTEAFF.